One sample yielded the 24 T cell receptor beta chains listed below, sequenced in a study of tissue T cells after allogeneic stem cell transplantation. The assay was immunoSEQ multiplex PCR, and TCRdb's table has in-frame clones only and misses some. Among fewer than 5,500 clones listed, 45% to 55% were seen once. Time point given: mouse harvest day 7 after allogeneic transplant. The graft held 10^6 splenic CD5+ T cells and 10^7 T-cell-depleted bone marrow cells. Input material: gut tissue. All receptors derive from a female BALB/c mouse given C57BL/6 T cells with graft-versus-host disease after an allogeneic hematopoietic cell transplant.

This clone was recorded a few times. The gene names given are mouse names. The missing CDR3 end, 1 residue past where the read stops, is filled in from the germline J gene. J is TRBJ1-6 and V is TRBV23. TRBJ1-6 is annotated as an ORF whose role is uncertain. Germline values: CDR1 KGHTA, CDR2 FQNQQP. The CDR3 length is 13 residues. This CDR3 reads CSSSSRGGSPLYF. The sequenced CDR3 bases are TGCTCCAGCAGTTCCAGGGGGGGATCGCCCCTCTAC.

This clone appeared a single time. Mouse gene names and germline throughout. From the germline J gene comes the end of the CDR3, since the read stops 1 residue before it. The genes are TRBV3 and TRBJ1-2; 8 bases are shared with TRBD1. With 0 bases clipped from V and 6 bases from J, the junction kept 6 bases outside the gene matches. The CDR3 has 15 amino acids. The germline V gene has CDR1 SNHLY and CDR2 FYNGKV (reference sequence). The sequenced CDR3 bases are TGTGCCAGCAGCTTAGCGCTCCAGGGGGCGACCGACTACACC. Translated, it gives CASSLALQGATDYT. The entire CDR3 reads CASSLALQGATDYTF.

This clone occurred once. The genes are named according to mouse. The CDR3 end falls 1 residue outside the read, so it is completed with the germline J gene. This sequence joins TRBV12-2 and TRBJ2-5; D might be TRBD1 or TRBD2, each matching 6 bases. V dropped 0 bases and J dropped 3 bases, with 12 bases sitting between them. Germline CDR1 and CDR2: SGHLS and HYDKME. The CDR3 has 15 residues. The sequenced part of the CDR3 DNA is TGTGCCAGCTCTCTCGTGGGGGCGAGTCAAGACACCCAGTAC. The encoded protein is CASSLVGASQDTQY. The entire CDR3 reads CASSLVGASQDTQYF. The whole variable domain, filled in from reference TRBV12-2 and TRBJ2-5, reads NSGVVQSPRYIIKGKGERSILKCIPISGHLSVAWYQQTQGQELKFFIQHYDKMERDKGNLPSRFSVQQFDDYHSEMNMSALELEDSAVYFCASSLVGASQDTQYFGPGTRLLVL.

In regard to this clone: The listed genes are named as in mouse. CDR3 region: CASSLGTPYNSPLYF. The DNA read from the CDR3 is TGTGCTAGCAGTCTCGGGACACCCTATAATTCGCCCCTCTAC. The chain recombines TRBV17 with TRBJ1-6, with a tentative D call TRBD1 (6 bases). From the germline J gene comes the end of the CDR3, since the read stops 1 residue before it. TRBJ1-6 is an open reading frame whose function is uncertain. The CDR3 sequence is 15 residues long. Looked up from germline, CDR1 is MNHDT and CDR2 is YYDKIL. The V end was cut by 5 bases, the J end by 2 bases, with 10 bases between.

Notes on this clone: Each gene name is a mouse one. The read halts 1 residue ahead of the CDR3 end, with the missing end drawn from the germline J gene. This chain joins TRBV26 and TRBJ2-2; the match to TRBD1 covers 11 bases. Germline CDR1 and CDR2: KGHPV and FQNQEV (reference sequence). J gave up 5 bases and V 4 bases, and 0 bases lay outside the gene matches. The CDR3 is 14 residues long. Here the CDR3 reads CASSRDRGTGQLYF. The CDR3 DNA, read in part, is TGTGCCAGCAGTCGGGACAGGGGGACCGGGCAGCTCTAC.

Worth noting for this clone: The genes and germline here are from mouse. From the germline J gene comes the end of the CDR3, since the read stops 1 residue before it. The chain recombines TRBV23 with TRBJ2-5; whether TRBD2, the table's D call, matches the DNA was not checked. CDR1 is KGHTA and CDR2 is FQNQQP in the germline V gene. CDR3 length: 13 residues. CDR3 in amino acids: CSSSLGVQDTQYF. The DNA read from the CDR3 is TGCTCCAGCAGTCTGGGGGTCCAAGACACCCAGTAC.

Note on this clone: The listed genes are named as in mouse. The read gets to within 1 residue of the CDR3 end, and the germline J gene fills in the rest. This chain uses TRBV1 with TRBJ2-2, with 7 bases that match TRBD1. V was pared by 3 bases and J by 4 bases, with 5 bases of the junction left unmatched. Germline CDR1 reads NSQYPW; CDR2 reads LRSPGD (reference sequence). The CDR3 length is 15 residues. CDR3 loop: CTCSARQGVTGQLYF. The DNA read from the CDR3 is TGCACCTGCAGTGCCCGACAGGGTGTCACCGGGCAGCTCTAC.

With respect to this clone: Gene names are the mouse ones. The sequence runs out 1 residue before the end of the CDR3; the remainder is reconstructed from the germline J gene. Other DNA sequences in this sample translate to the same CDR3. The chain uses TRBV26 and TRBJ1-1, with D perhaps matching TRBD1 (5 bases). In germline, CDR1 is KGHPV, CDR2 FQNQEV (reference sequence). The V end was cut by 3 bases, the J end by 5 bases, with 7 bases between. This CDR3 region has 12 residues. CDR3 loop: CASSLGQTEVFF. The DNA read from the CDR3 is TGTGCCAGCAGTCTTGGACAAACAGAAGTCTTC.

In regard to this clone: Gene names refer to mouse genes. The missing CDR3 end, 1 residue past where the read stops, is filled in from the germline J gene. The chain carries TRBV12-1 and TRBJ2-5; 8 nucleotides match TRBD2. CDR3 size: 14 residues. The junction had 5 bases not matched to a gene; V was cut back by 4 bases and J by 3 bases. In germline, CDR1 is SGHSN, CDR2 HYEKVE. The CDR3 spells CASSYDWGQDTQYF. CDR3 bases read: TGTGCCAGCTCCTACGACTGGGGTCAAGACACCCAGTAC.

This clone was found a few times. The genes and germline here are from mouse. With the read ending 1 residue before the CDR3 end, the germline J gene is used to fill in that end. This chain links TRBV17 with TRBJ1-4, with 12 positions matching TRBD1. There are 14 residues in the CDR3. J was trimmed by 7 bases and V by 5 bases; bases with no gene match: 2. Germline CDR1 MNHDT, CDR2 YYDKIL. The CDR3 loop reads CASSGTGGTERLFF. The covered CDR3 bases are TGTGCTAGCAGTGGGACAGGGGGCACCGAAAGATTATTT.

This clone came up once. Here the gene names and germline are mouse. The read finishes 1 residue shy of the CDR3 end, and the germline J gene is used to complete it. The V and J genes are TRBV23 and TRBJ2-4; TRBD2 is taken as the D call from the table, unchecked against the DNA. The germline V gene encodes CDR1 KGHTA and CDR2 FQNQQP. The CDR3 extends over 14 amino acids. CDR3 DNA (partial): TGCTCCAGCACCCCGACTGGGGGGCAAAACACCTTGTAC. Translating gives CSSTPTGGQNTLY. The whole CDR3 protein is CSSTPTGGQNTLYF.

As concerns this clone: The gene symbols are mouse symbols. The read ends 1 residue shy of where the CDR3 ends; the end is completed using the germline J gene. V and J are TRBV31 and TRBJ2-1; 9 nucleotides line up with TRBD2. The CDR3 runs to 15 residues. V gave up 3 bases and J gave up 0 bases; unmatched junction bases: 3. Germline V lookup: CDR1 GKSSPN, CDR2 SITVG. The CDR3 loop reads CAWRLGGHNYAEQFF. CDR3 DNA, as far as it was read: TGTGCCTGGAGACTGGGGGGTCATAACTATGCTGAGCAGTTC.

To note about this clone: All gene names here are mouse names. The sequenced fragment ends 1 residue before the CDR3 boundary, so the rest is inferred from the germline J gene. The gene calls are TRBV26 and TRBJ1-2; D perhaps matches TRBD1 (6 bases). This CDR3 region has 14 residues. V lost 4 bases and J 0 bases, leaving 9 bases between the germline ends. Germline-derived CDR1 and CDR2 are KGHPV and FQNQEV (reference sequence). CDR3 DNA (partial): TGTGCCAGCAGTCGGGACATTGCAAACTCCGACTACACC. It yields the protein CASSRDIANSDYT. The whole CDR3 sequence reads CASSRDIANSDYTF. Drawing the rest from reference TRBV26 and TRBJ1-2, the complete variable domain is NSKVIQTPRYLVKGQGQKAKMRCIPEKGHPVVFWYQQNKNNEFKFLINFQNQEVLQQIDMTEKRFSAECPSNSPCSLEIQSSEAGDSALYLCASSRDIANSDYTFGSGTRLLVI.

Regarding this clone: Gene names refer to mouse genes. With the read ending 1 residue before the CDR3 end, the germline J gene is used to fill in that end. This chain joins TRBV16 and TRBJ1-2, with D maybe TRBD1 (6 bases). The CDR3 length is 13 residues. V lost 4 bases and J lost 4, with 10 bases in between. The V gene's germline CDR1 is SGHSA and CDR2 FRNQAP. Partial CDR3 DNA: TGTGCAAGCAGCTCAACAGGGACCTCCGACTACACC. As protein: CASSSTGTSDYT. The entire CDR3 protein is CASSSTGTSDYTF.

To note about this clone: Germline and genes: mouse. The read gets to within 1 residue of the CDR3 end, and the germline J gene fills in the rest. V gene TRBV26 combines with J gene TRBJ1-4; TRBD1 might be the D (5 bases). V was cut by 4 bases and J by 0 bases, with 6 bases left in between. The CDR3 extends over 14 amino acids. The germline V gene has CDR1 KGHPV and CDR2 FQNQEV (reference sequence). This CDR3 is CASSQGFSNERLFF. Incomplete CDR3 DNA: TGTGCCAGCAGTCAGGGGTTTTCCAACGAAAGATTATTT.

On this clone: The gene symbols are mouse symbols. The read terminates 1 residue before the CDR3 end, so the remaining end is supplied by the germline J gene. The J gene is TRBJ2-7, the V gene TRBV4; maybe TRBD1 (6 bases). Trimming cost V 3 bases and J 4 bases, with 7 bases left between them. CDR1 is LGHDT and CDR2 is YNNKQL in the germline V gene (reference sequence). The CDR3 loop spans 12 amino acids. The chain's CDR3 is CASSYDRYEQYF. The covered CDR3 bases are TGTGCCAGCAGCTACGACAGGTATGAACAGTAC.

As concerns this clone: Gene names are the mouse ones. The read halts 1 residue ahead of the CDR3 end, with the missing end drawn from the germline J gene. The sample carries other DNA sequences with the same CDR3. The genes are TRBV26 and TRBJ1-3; no clear D. Per germline, CDR1 KGHPV and CDR2 FQNQEV (reference sequence). V gave up 3 bases and J gave up 0 bases, with 6 bases separating them. The CDR3 consists of 14 residues. CDR3 bases read: TGTGCCAGCAGTCTAACCAATTCTGGAAATACGCTCTAT. Its translation: CASSLTNSGNTLY. In full, the CDR3 reads CASSLTNSGNTLYF.

For this clone: The gene names here belong to mouse. The read stops 1 residue short of the end of the CDR3; the missing end is completed from the germline J gene. V usage is TRBV23 and J usage is TRBJ1-1; the D segment call TRBD1 is taken from the table without a DNA check. Germline V gene data show CDR1 as KGHTA and CDR2 as FQNQQP. The CDR3 covers 14 residues. The CDR3 region is CSSSPGQGNTEVFF. Partial CDR3 DNA: TGCTCCAGCAGTCCGGGACAGGGGAACACAGAAGTCTTC.

For this clone: Mouse names are used for the genes. The CDR3 goes on 1 residue after the read ends, and that part is filled in from the germline J gene. The rearrangement uses TRBV23 and TRBJ2-1. CDR1 and CDR2 (germline): KGHTA, FQNQQP. CDR3 size: 14 residues. This CDR3 reads CSSSQSDNYAEQFF. The CDR3 bases that were read are TGCTCCAGCAGTCAATCAGATAACTATGCTGAGCAGTTC. Complete variable domain (other parts from reference TRBV23 and TRBJ2-1): DAAVTQKPRYLIKMKGQEAEMKCIPEKGHTAVFWYQQKQSKELKFLIYFQNQQPLDQIDMVKERFSAVCPSSSLCSLGIRTCEAEDSALYLCSSSQSDNYAEQFFGPGTRLTVL.

Regarding this clone: Mouse gene names apply. The CDR3 extends 1 residue past the end of the read, so its final part is completed from the germline J gene. The J gene is TRBJ1-2, the V gene TRBV26; D gene ambiguous. The CDR3 consists of 13 residues. V was shortened by 1 base and J by 0 bases, with 3 bases between the two germline ends. CDR1 and CDR2 (germline): KGHPV, FQNQEV (reference sequence). This chain's CDR3 is CASSLFPNSDYTF. The covered CDR3 bases are TGTGCCAGCAGTCTGTTCCCAAACTCCGACTACACC.

Remarks on this clone: The gene names given are mouse names. The read comes to an end 1 residue before the CDR3 does, leaving the germline J gene to fill in the end. This chain links TRBV12-2 with TRBJ1-2; 7 bases are a match to TRBD1. This CDR3 comprises 14 residues. CDR1 SGHLS and CDR2 HYDKME come from the germline V gene. V shed 0 bases and J 3 bases; nucleotides not matched to a gene: 3. Here the CDR3 reads CASSLEQGYSDYTF. Incomplete CDR3 DNA: TGTGCCAGCTCTCTCGAACAGGGGTACTCCGACTACACC.

With respect to this clone: Gene names are mouse gene names. The CDR3 bases that were read are TGTGCCAGCTCGCGACTGAACCAAGACACCCAGTAC. It encodes CASSRLNQDTQY. The full-length CDR3 reads as CASSRLNQDTQYF. The J gene is TRBJ2-5, the V gene TRBV12-1; D might be TRBD2 (5 bases). The read finishes 1 residue shy of the CDR3 end, and the germline J gene is used to complete it. The CDR3 contains 13 residues. Trimming left V 4 bases short and J 0 bases short, with 7 bases between. Germline V gives CDR1 SGHSN, CDR2 HYEKVE.

As to this clone: Gene names and germline match the mouse. The missing CDR3 end, 1 residue past where the read stops, is filled in from the germline J gene. Additional DNA sequences in this sample encode the identical CDR3. This chain links TRBV16 with TRBJ1-2, with D unclear. The V end was cut by 3 bases, the J end by 1 base, with 6 bases between. In germline, CDR1 is SGHSA, CDR2 FRNQAP. The CDR3 extends over 13 amino acids. The sequenced part of the CDR3 DNA is TGTGCAAGCAGCTTTGGCAGAAACTCCGACTACACC. The encoded protein is CASSFGRNSDYT. The entire CDR3 is CASSFGRNSDYTF.

To note about this clone: Gene names are the mouse ones. With the read ending 1 residue before the CDR3 end, the germline J gene is used to fill in that end. V gene TRBV12-1 combines with J gene TRBJ2-3; 11 bases are a match to TRBD2. The CDR3 extends over 16 amino acids. Germline V lookup: CDR1 SGHSN, CDR2 HYEKVE. The V gene end was trimmed by 3 bases and the J gene end by 2 bases; junction bases not matched to a gene: 6. This CDR3 reads CASSSRLGGAAETLYF. The part of the CDR3 DNA that was read is TGTGCCAGCTCTTCGAGACTGGGGGGGGCTGCAGAAACGCTGTAT.